This T cell receptor (beta chain) appears in the sequencing data of a study of blood T cell repertoires in COVID-19. Across the whole study: The samples span acute and convalescent COVID-19 from the United States, Italy and Spain. Sources were T cells, B-cell-depleted T cells, or PBMCs; the material itself was cDNA or gDNA.

V lost 1 base and J lost 0; bases outside the gene matches: 6. Germline CDR1 SGHDN, CDR2 FVKESK. The CDR3 totals 17 residues. The table came from immunoSEQ multiplex PCR; TCRdb's copy has only in-frame clones and leaves some out. The sample shows about 320,000 clones, around 83% of them seen only once. The sequence was collected from a woman in her fifties or sixties with acute or convalescent COVID-19. V gene TRBV14 combines with J gene TRBJ2-1; 7 bases agree with TRBD1. Sequencing input: peripheral blood. CDR3 residues: CASSQAADRLSYNEQFF. CDR3 DNA: TGTGCCAGCAGCCAAGCCGCGGACAGGCTCTCCTACAATGAGCAGTTCTTC.